This note documents a single T cell receptor (beta chain) sequence. The data belong to a study of blood T cell repertoires in COVID-19. Generated by immunoSEQ multiplex PCR, the TCRdb table keeps only in-frame clones and is missing some. The table lists 200,000 to 250,000 clones, 84% of them singletons. The CDR3 extends over 16 amino acids. Germline assignment: CDR1 LGHDT and CDR2 YNNKEL (reference sequence). The V and J ends lost 4 bases and 2 bases, in that order; junction bases with no gene match: 5. The sequenced sample consisted of peripheral blood. The clonotype comes from a woman aged 45 to 65 with active or convalescent COVID-19. V is TRBV3-1 (or the pseudogene TRBV3-2) and J is TRBJ2-2, with 9 positions matching TRBD2. CDR3 residues: CASSRWTSENTGELFF. CDR3 DNA sequence: TGTGCCAGCAGCCGATGGACTAGCGAAAACACCGGGGAGCTGTTTTTT.